This is a list of T cell receptor beta chains from one sample in a study of cytomegalovirus exposure and HLA in healthy donors. The protocol was immunoSEQ multiplex PCR, while the TCRdb copy is restricted to in-frame clones and leaves out a portion. The sample data list tens of thousands of clones. The sample taken for sequencing was PBMCs. Every receptor here comes from a female donor in good health and CMV-seropositive. CDR3s include the opening cysteine and the closing phenylalanine or tryptophan. D genes are given only for firm matches. For some rows the clone size is stated as once, few or many, or as a class when expanded; others skip it.

clone_size: .; cdr3_length: 13; d_call: .; j_call: TRBJ1-1; v_call: TRBV7-2; cdr3_aa: CASSLEGGRVAFF; cdr3_nt: TGTGCCAGCAGCTTAGAGGGAGGGCGGGTAGCTTTCTTT
clone_size: .; cdr3_length: 15; d_call: .; j_call: TRBJ2-3; v_call: TRBV4-3; cdr3_aa: CASSPSGGYTDTQYF; cdr3_nt: TGCGCCAGCAGTCCATCGGGGGGCTACACAGATACGCAGTATTTT
clone_size: .; cdr3_length: 15; d_call: TRBD1; j_call: TRBJ1-1; v_call: TRBV9; cdr3_aa: CASSVEGDRVSEDFF; cdr3_nt: TGTGCCAGCAGCGTAGAGGGGGACAGGGTGTCTGAAGATTTCTTT
clone_size: .; cdr3_length: 16; d_call: TRBD1; j_call: TRBJ2-4; v_call: TRBV19; cdr3_aa: CASSPGQGLGKNIQYF; cdr3_nt: TGTGCCAGTAGTCCGGGACAGGGTTTGGGAAAAAACATTCAGTACTTC
clone_size: .; cdr3_length: 15; d_call: .; j_call: TRBJ1-3; v_call: TRBV11-3; cdr3_aa: CASSSAPERGNTIYF; cdr3_nt: TGTGCCAGCAGCAGCGCCCCAGAACGTGGAAACACCATATATTTT
clone_size: .; cdr3_length: 17; d_call: .; j_call: TRBJ2-2; v_call: TRBV27; cdr3_aa: CASSSRWGRVSTGELFF; cdr3_nt: TGTGCCAGCAGTTCCCGTTGGGGCAGGGTCTCCACCGGGGAGCTGTTTTTT
clone_size: .; cdr3_length: 13; d_call: TRBD1; j_call: TRBJ1-2; v_call: TRBV7-2; cdr3_aa: CASSPGGTEGYTF; cdr3_nt: TGTGCCAGCAGCCCAGGGGGGACGGAGGGCTACACCTTC
clone_size: .; cdr3_length: 13; d_call: TRBD1; j_call: TRBJ2-7; v_call: TRBV6-5; cdr3_aa: CASSYAGGGEQYF; cdr3_nt: TGTGCCAGCAGTTACGCAGGGGGCGGCGAGCAGTACTTC
clone_size: .; cdr3_length: 15; d_call: TRBD2; j_call: TRBJ2-5; v_call: TRBV2; cdr3_aa: CASSGLAGGRETQYF; cdr3_nt: TGTGCCAGCAGTGGACTAGCGGGGGGACGGGAGACCCAGTACTTC
clone_size: .; cdr3_length: 13; d_call: .; j_call: TRBJ2-7; v_call: TRBV7-9; cdr3_aa: CASSEGGNYEQYF; cdr3_nt: TGTGCCAGCTCCGAAGGGGGAAACTACGAGCAGTACTTC
clone_size: .; cdr3_length: 15; d_call: TRBD1; j_call: TRBJ1-1; v_call: TRBV4-2; cdr3_aa: CASSRQGGFRTEAFF; cdr3_nt: TGTGCCAGCAGCCGCCAGGGGGGCTTTAGGACTGAAGCTTTCTTT
clone_size: .; cdr3_length: 12; d_call: .; j_call: TRBJ1-1; v_call: TRBV19; cdr3_aa: CASSQGGTEAFF; cdr3_nt: TGTGCCAGTAGTCAGGGAGGGACTGAAGCTTTCTTT
clone_size: .; cdr3_length: 14; d_call: TRBD1; j_call: TRBJ2-5; v_call: TRBV6-5; cdr3_aa: CASSYFRTGGTQYF; cdr3_nt: TGTGCCAGCAGTTACTTTCGGACAGGTGGGACCCAGTACTTC
clone_size: .; cdr3_length: 15; d_call: TRBD2; j_call: TRBJ2-7; v_call: TRBV6-5; cdr3_aa: CASSPGLAGENEQYF; cdr3_nt: TGTGCCAGCAGCCCTGGACTAGCGGGAGAGAACGAGCAGTACTTC
clone_size: .; cdr3_length: 16; d_call: TRBD1; j_call: TRBJ1-1; v_call: TRBV5-1; cdr3_aa: CASSRGQGRADTEAFF; cdr3_nt: TGCGCCAGCAGCCGGGGACAGGGGAGGGCGGACACTGAAGCTTTCTTT
clone_size: .; cdr3_length: 13; d_call: .; j_call: TRBJ1-5; v_call: TRBV29-1; cdr3_aa: CSVRGGGGQPQHF; cdr3_nt: TGCAGCGTTCGAGGGGGGGGCGGTCAGCCCCAGCATTTT
clone_size: .; cdr3_length: 11; d_call: .; j_call: TRBJ2-7; v_call: TRBV20-1; cdr3_aa: CSAEVTYEQYF; cdr3_nt: TGCAGTGCGGAGGTTACCTACGAGCAGTACTTC
clone_size: .; cdr3_length: 14; d_call: .; j_call: TRBJ2-3; v_call: TRBV29-1; cdr3_aa: CSVEARFSTDTQYF; cdr3_nt: TGCAGCGTTGAAGCGCGTTTTAGCACAGATACGCAGTATTTT
clone_size: .; cdr3_length: 15; d_call: TRBD2; j_call: TRBJ2-2; v_call: TRBV7-2; cdr3_aa: CASRSGLANTGELFF; cdr3_nt: TGTGCCAGCAGATCGGGACTAGCGAACACCGGGGAGCTGTTTTTT
clone_size: .; cdr3_length: 16; d_call: .; j_call: TRBJ2-1; v_call: TRBV11-3; cdr3_aa: CASSSSPVAAANEQFF; cdr3_nt: TGTGCCAGCAGCTCCAGTCCAGTCGCCGCGGCCAATGAGCAGTTCTTC
clone_size: .; cdr3_length: 15; d_call: .; j_call: TRBJ2-3; v_call: TRBV6-5; cdr3_aa: CASKPRDSRGDTQYF; cdr3_nt: TGTGCCAGCAAGCCCCGGGACTCCCGTGGAGATACGCAGTATTTT
clone_size: .; cdr3_length: 12; d_call: .; j_call: TRBJ1-5; v_call: TRBV28; cdr3_aa: CASREGNQPQHF; cdr3_nt: TGTGCCAGCAGGGAGGGGAATCAGCCCCAGCATTTT
clone_size: .; cdr3_length: 18; d_call: TRBD2; j_call: TRBJ2-2; v_call: TRBV18; cdr3_aa: CASSPPLGLANNTGELFF; cdr3_nt: TGTGCCAGCTCACCACCTTTGGGACTAGCGAATAACACCGGGGAGCTGTTTTTT
clone_size: .; cdr3_length: 15; d_call: .; j_call: TRBJ2-6; v_call: TRBV7-2; cdr3_aa: CASSFTLSGANVLTF; cdr3_nt: TGTGCCAGCAGCTTTACTCTATCTGGGGCCAACGTCCTGACTTTC
clone_size: .; cdr3_length: 13; d_call: .; j_call: TRBJ2-7; v_call: TRBV6-5; cdr3_aa: CASKPSEGGEQYF; cdr3_nt: TGTGCCAGCAAACCCTCCGAGGGAGGCGAGCAGTACTTC
clone_size: .; cdr3_length: 14; d_call: .; j_call: TRBJ2-5; v_call: TRBV5-1; cdr3_aa: CASSLAGNQETQYF; cdr3_nt: TGCGCCAGCAGCTTGGCCGGGAACCAAGAGACCCAGTACTTC
clone_size: .; cdr3_length: 16; d_call: TRBD1; j_call: TRBJ2-7; v_call: TRBV5-6; cdr3_aa: CASSLGQGVLAYEQYF; cdr3_nt: TGTGCCAGCAGCTTGGGACAGGGGGTGCTAGCCTACGAGCAGTACTTC
clone_size: .; cdr3_length: 12; d_call: TRBD1; j_call: TRBJ1-2; v_call: TRBV29-1; cdr3_aa: CSVGGQIYGYTF; cdr3_nt: TGCAGCGTTGGGGGACAGATCTATGGCTACACCTTC
clone_size: .; cdr3_length: 17; d_call: .; j_call: TRBJ2-2; v_call: TRBV4-1; cdr3_aa: CASSQKPGHTNTGELFF; cdr3_nt: TGCGCCAGCAGCCAAAAACCGGGACATACGAACACCGGGGAGCTGTTTTTT
clone_size: .; cdr3_length: 13; d_call: .; j_call: TRBJ1-4; v_call: TRBV7-9; cdr3_aa: CASSLEQGEKLFF; cdr3_nt: TGTGCCAGCAGCTTAGAACAGGGTGAAAAACTGTTTTTT
clone_size: .; cdr3_length: 15; d_call: TRBD2; j_call: TRBJ2-1; v_call: TRBV4-1; cdr3_aa: CASSPGTSRPNEQFF; cdr3_nt: TGCGCCAGCAGTCCCGGGACTAGCCGTCCTAATGAGCAGTTCTTC
clone_size: .; cdr3_length: 17; d_call: .; j_call: TRBJ1-5; v_call: TRBV27; cdr3_aa: CASSPRMGGNSNQPQHF; cdr3_nt: TGTGCCAGCAGTCCACGAATGGGGGGGAATAGCAATCAGCCCCAGCATTTT
clone_size: .; cdr3_length: 13; d_call: .; j_call: TRBJ1-1; v_call: TRBV7-9; cdr3_aa: CASSGGGYTEAFF; cdr3_nt: TGTGCCAGCAGCGGGGGGGGATACACTGAAGCTTTCTTT
clone_size: .; cdr3_length: 16; d_call: TRBD2; j_call: TRBJ2-2; v_call: TRBV9; cdr3_aa: CASSVGSGVNTGELFF; cdr3_nt: TGTGCCAGCAGCGTAGGTAGCGGGGTGAACACCGGGGAGCTGTTTTTT
clone_size: medium-sized; cdr3_length: 15; d_call: TRBD1; j_call: TRBJ1-2; v_call: TRBV6-1; cdr3_aa: CASSERVRGDYGYTF; cdr3_nt: TGTGCCAGCAGTGAAAGAGTCAGGGGGGACTATGGCTACACCTTC
clone_size: .; cdr3_length: 15; d_call: TRBD2; j_call: TRBJ2-7; v_call: TRBV19; cdr3_aa: CASSRAGLADYEQYF; cdr3_nt: TGTGCCAGTAGTAGGGCGGGACTAGCAGACTACGAGCAGTACTTC
clone_size: .; cdr3_length: 13; d_call: TRBD1; j_call: TRBJ2-7; v_call: TRBV25-1; cdr3_aa: CASRGQGRYEQYF; cdr3_nt: TGTGCCAGCAGGGGACAGGGTCGGTACGAGCAGTACTTC
clone_size: .; cdr3_length: 14; d_call: .; j_call: TRBJ2-5; v_call: TRBV5-1; cdr3_aa: CASSLERGGKTQYF; cdr3_nt: TGCGCCAGCAGCTTGGAGCGCGGAGGGAAGACCCAGTACTTC
clone_size: .; cdr3_length: 16; d_call: .; j_call: TRBJ1-4; v_call: TRBV18; cdr3_aa: CASSPSLGKRNEKLFF; cdr3_nt: TGTGCCAGCTCACCATCTTTGGGCAAACGTAATGAAAAACTGTTTTTT
clone_size: .; cdr3_length: 16; d_call: .; j_call: TRBJ2-7; v_call: TRBV5-6; cdr3_aa: CASSSPATGRGYEQYF; cdr3_nt: TGTGCCAGCAGCTCGCCGGCCACAGGGAGAGGGTACGAGCAGTACTTC
clone_size: .; cdr3_length: 14; d_call: TRBD2; j_call: TRBJ2-5; v_call: TRBV7-9; cdr3_aa: CASSRSGGRGTQYF; cdr3_nt: TGTGCCAGCAGCCGTAGCGGGGGCCGGGGCACCCAGTACTTC
clone_size: .; cdr3_length: 14; d_call: .; j_call: TRBJ1-2; v_call: TRBV6-5; cdr3_aa: CASSYSMGSAGYTF; cdr3_nt: TGTGCCAGCAGTTACTCGATGGGGAGCGCGGGCTACACCTTC
clone_size: .; cdr3_length: 16; d_call: TRBD1; j_call: TRBJ2-7; v_call: TRBV6-5; cdr3_aa: CASSYSTGTVHYEQYF; cdr3_nt: TGTGCCAGCAGTTATTCAACCGGGACAGTCCATTACGAGCAGTACTTC
clone_size: .; cdr3_length: 15; d_call: .; j_call: TRBJ2-1; v_call: TRBV5-1; cdr3_aa: CASSLEAGWYNEQFF; cdr3_nt: TGCGCCAGCAGCTTGGAGGCGGGGTGGTACAATGAGCAGTTCTTC
clone_size: .; cdr3_length: 12; d_call: .; j_call: TRBJ1-1; v_call: TRBV7-9; cdr3_aa: CASSLGGRRAFF; cdr3_nt: TGTGCCAGCAGCTTAGGGGGGCGTAGAGCTTTCTTT
clone_size: .; cdr3_length: 16; d_call: TRBD1; j_call: TRBJ2-7; v_call: TRBV6-5; cdr3_aa: CASSYNWDRVSYEQYF; cdr3_nt: TGTGCCAGCAGTTACAATTGGGACAGGGTCTCCTACGAGCAGTACTTC
clone_size: .; cdr3_length: 15; d_call: TRBD1; j_call: TRBJ1-4; v_call: TRBV6-6; cdr3_aa: CASRDWDRANEKLFF; cdr3_nt: TGTGCCAGCAGGGACTGGGACAGGGCTAATGAAAAACTGTTTTTT
clone_size: .; cdr3_length: 13; d_call: .; j_call: TRBJ2-7; v_call: TRBV7-2; cdr3_aa: CASSLYEGVKQYF; cdr3_nt: TGTGCCAGCAGCTTATATGAGGGAGTAAAGCAGTACTTC
clone_size: .; cdr3_length: 18; d_call: TRBD2; j_call: TRBJ2-3; v_call: TRBV6-4; cdr3_aa: CASSDGLAGGPGTDTQYF; cdr3_nt: TGTGCCAGCAGTGACGGGCTAGCGGGAGGGCCGGGCACAGATACGCAGTATTTT
clone_size: .; cdr3_length: 16; d_call: TRBD1; j_call: TRBJ1-2; v_call: TRBV28; cdr3_aa: CASTRWGQGANYGYTF; cdr3_nt: TGTGCCAGCACCCGCTGGGGACAGGGAGCTAACTATGGCTACACCTTC
clone_size: .; cdr3_length: 15; d_call: TRBD1; j_call: TRBJ1-4; v_call: TRBV7-8; cdr3_aa: CASRRRGATNEKLFF; cdr3_nt: TGTGCCAGCAGGCGCAGGGGGGCGACTAATGAAAAACTGTTTTTT
clone_size: .; cdr3_length: 17; d_call: TRBD2; j_call: TRBJ2-5; v_call: TRBV28; cdr3_aa: CASSLLRLAGGPGTQYF; cdr3_nt: TGTGCCAGCAGTTTACTCAGACTAGCGGGAGGGCCGGGGACCCAGTACTTC
clone_size: .; cdr3_length: 13; d_call: .; j_call: TRBJ2-2; v_call: TRBV29-1; cdr3_aa: CSVEWTEHGELFF; cdr3_nt: TGCAGCGTTGAGTGGACAGAACACGGGGAGCTGTTTTTT
clone_size: .; cdr3_length: 15; d_call: TRBD1; j_call: TRBJ2-7; v_call: TRBV28; cdr3_aa: CASSLDPRTGVEQYF; cdr3_nt: TGTGCCAGCAGTTTGGACCCCCGAACAGGGGTCGAGCAGTACTTC
clone_size: .; cdr3_length: 16; d_call: TRBD2; j_call: TRBJ2-1; v_call: TRBV28; cdr3_aa: CASSFSASGSYNEQFF; cdr3_nt: TGTGCCAGCAGTTTTTCCGCTAGCGGGAGCTACAATGAGCAGTTCTTC
clone_size: .; cdr3_length: 12; d_call: TRBD1; j_call: TRBJ2-7; v_call: TRBV9; cdr3_aa: CASSKRQGEQYF; cdr3_nt: TGTGCCAGCAGCAAAAGACAGGGCGAGCAGTACTTC
clone_size: .; cdr3_length: 15; d_call: TRBD2; j_call: TRBJ2-7; v_call: TRBV13; cdr3_aa: CASSLGASGSYEQYF; cdr3_nt: TGTGCCAGCAGCTTAGGGGCTAGCGGGAGTTACGAGCAGTACTTC
clone_size: .; cdr3_length: 17; d_call: .; j_call: TRBJ2-1; v_call: TRBV6-1; cdr3_aa: CASSEDSFAGLFNEQFF; cdr3_nt: TGTGCCAGCAGTGAAGATTCTTTTGCGGGGCTGTTCAATGAGCAGTTCTTC
clone_size: .; cdr3_length: 12; d_call: .; j_call: TRBJ1-1; v_call: TRBV5-6; cdr3_aa: CASSFPVGEAFF; cdr3_nt: TGTGCCAGCAGCTTCCCGGTTGGTGAAGCTTTCTTT
clone_size: .; cdr3_length: 14; d_call: .; j_call: TRBJ1-4; v_call: TRBV28; cdr3_aa: CASSMGGAREKLFF; cdr3_nt: TGTGCCAGCAGTATGGGGGGGGCCCGTGAAAAACTGTTTTTT